This T cell receptor beta chain was sequenced for a study of CD8 T cells in ankylosing spondylitis. The study's findings and limits: In ankylosing spondylitis blood, a motif of several highly homologous TCR beta variants appeared characteristic.

About this clonotype: Antigen: not known.

With V trimmed by 0 bases and J by 2 bases, 3 bases remained unmatched. The CDR3 has 16 amino acids. The germline gives CDR1 SGHRS, CDR2 YFSETQ. Quantitative 5'-RACE with molecular barcodes generated TCR beta libraries. TCRdb reprocessed the 5' RACE reads with MiXCR, giving one entry per CDR3 protein. Here the sample spans about 200,000 distinct CDR3 sequences, 7% to 8% being singletons. The sequence was obtained from a male donor with ankylosing spondylitis. The sample consisted of blood, either unsorted or a sorted T cell fraction (not recorded which). The rearrangement links TRBV5-1 to TRBJ1-4, with 8 bases that match TRBD1. This CDR3 is CASSLAGDRTNEKLFF. CDR3 bases: TGCGCCAGCAGCTTGGCAGGGGACAGGACTAATGAAAAACTGTTTTTT.